This is a list of T cell receptor beta chains from one sample in a study of cytomegalovirus exposure and HLA in healthy donors. TCRdb keeps only in-frame clones here, not all; method: immunoSEQ multiplex PCR. The repertoire has around 100,000 clones, more than 75% of them found once; the top ten carry about a tenth. Specimen: PBMCs. The receptors originated from a woman between 18 and 30 years old in good health and CMV-seropositive. Each CDR3 is given with its conserved first and last residue. A D gene is named only where the DNA matches it firmly. Clone size is shown for a subset of rows, as once, few, many or a class of expanded clone.

.,TRBJ1-6,.,TRBV19,CASSEQGLPLHF,TGTGCCAGTAGTGAACAGGGTCTACCCCTCCACTTT
.,TRBJ1-1,.,TRBV19,CASSDRMNTEAFF,TGTGCCAGTAGTGACAGAATGAACACTGAAGCTTTCTTT
.,TRBJ1-2,.,TRBV11-1,CASSPSLGREDGYTF,TGTGCCAGCAGCCCCAGCCTGGGCAGGGAGGATGGCTACACCTTC
.,TRBJ1-4,.,TRBV30,CAWPPQRGNEKLFF,TGTGCCTGGCCCCCTCAACGAGGGAATGAAAAACTGTTTTTT
few,TRBJ2-1,.,TRBV5-4,CASSLSRTYNEQFF,TGTGCCAGCAGCTTGAGCAGGACTTACAATGAGCAGTTCTTC
.,TRBJ2-3,TRBD2,TRBV5-1,CASSSSGGVYSGTQYF,TGCGCCAGCAGCTCTAGCGGGGGGGTATATAGTGGGACGCAGTATTTT
.,TRBJ1-1,TRBD1,TRBV28,CASTHRGHNTEAFF,TGTGCCAGCACCCACAGGGGTCATAATACTGAAGCTTTCTTT
.,TRBJ1-2,.,TRBV5-5,CASSLTDSNYGYTF,TGTGCCAGCAGCCTAACAGATTCCAACTATGGCTACACCTTC
.,TRBJ2-3,TRBD1,TRBV9,CASSQHRDRGRRDTQYF,TGTGCCAGCAGCCAACACCGGGACAGGGGGCGAAGAGATACGCAGTATTTT
once,TRBJ2-5,TRBD1,TRBV28,CASSLQGQGKETQYF,TGTGCCAGCAGTTTACAGGGACAGGGAAAAGAGACCCAGTACTTC
.,TRBJ2-2,TRBD2,TRBV4-2,CASSQDPTSGSGELFF,TGTGCCAGCAGCCAAGATCCGACTAGCGGGTCCGGGGAGCTGTTTTTT
.,TRBJ2-4,.,TRBV10-3,CAIAATFGSQASNIQYF,TGTGCCATCGCGGCGACCTTTGGGAGCCAGGCGTCAAACATTCAGTACTTC
.,TRBJ2-1,TRBD1,TRBV5-1,CASSLSRGQGTYNEQFF,TGCGCCAGCAGCTTGAGCCGTGGACAGGGGACATACAATGAGCAGTTCTTC
.,TRBJ2-1,TRBD2,TRBV2,CASSVTSGAGEQFF,TGTGCCAGCAGTGTAACTAGCGGGGCAGGTGAGCAGTTCTTC
.,TRBJ2-1,.,TRBV5-1,CASSLGDKYNEQFF,TGCGCCAGCAGCCTAGGGGACAAGTACAATGAGCAGTTCTTC
.,TRBJ1-1,.,TRBV7-3,CASSLWAGPEAFF,TGTGCCAGCAGCTTATGGGCAGGGCCTGAAGCTTTCTTT
.,TRBJ1-5,TRBD1,TRBV11-2,CASSLRGGQGIQPQHF,TGTGCCAGCAGCTTACGTGGGGGACAGGGGATACAGCCCCAGCATTTT